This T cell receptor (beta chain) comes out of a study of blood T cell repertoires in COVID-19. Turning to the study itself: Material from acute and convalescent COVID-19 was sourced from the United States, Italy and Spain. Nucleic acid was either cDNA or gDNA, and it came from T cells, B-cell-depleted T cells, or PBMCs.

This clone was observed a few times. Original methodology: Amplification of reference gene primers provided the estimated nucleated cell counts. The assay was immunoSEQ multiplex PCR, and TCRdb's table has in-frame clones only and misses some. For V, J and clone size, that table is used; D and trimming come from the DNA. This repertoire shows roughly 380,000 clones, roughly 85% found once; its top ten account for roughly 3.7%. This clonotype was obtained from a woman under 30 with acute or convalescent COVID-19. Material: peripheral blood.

The CDR3 sequence is CATRGEGDIQYF. CDR3 nucleotides: TGTGCCACCCGCGGCGAGGGGGACATTCAGTACTTC. The V call is TRBV24-1, the J call TRBJ2-4, with D possibly matching TRBD1 (6 bases). V was pared by 9 bases and J by 8 bases, with 13 bases between. The germline V gene has CDR1 KGHDR and CDR2 SFDVKD. The CDR3 contains 12 residues.